One and the same sample provided the 21 T cell receptor beta chains below, sequenced in a study of OX40 agonist ivuxolimab in advanced cancers. The assay was immunoSEQ multiplex PCR, and TCRdb's table has in-frame clones only and misses some. Here the sample spans tens of thousands of clones, roughly nine tenths being singletons. The starting material was CD4+ or CD8+ T cells sorted from blood, obtained in a trial of the OX40 agonist ivuxolimab. These receptor sequences come from an adult with an advanced solid tumor such as melanoma, head and neck, liver or kidney cancer.

This chain connects TRBV15 to TRBJ1-2; no firm D call. Germline CDR1 reads LNHNV; CDR2 reads YYDKDF (reference sequence). This CDR3 region has 16 residues. Trimming took 0 bases from V and 2 from J, leaving 13 bases between them. The DNA for the CDR3 is TGTGCCACCAGCAGAGATATAACAGAAGGGAACTATGGCTACACCTTC. It yields the protein CATSRDITEGNYGYTF.

This clone was counted between two and nine times. This sequence joins TRBV13 and TRBJ1-2; a weak D match, TRBD1 (6 bases). The CDR3 loop spans 13 amino acids. The V gene's germline CDR1 is PRHDT and CDR2 FYEKMQ (reference sequence). V was cut by 6 bases and J by 4 bases, with 12 bases left in between. As DNA, the CDR3 is TGTGCCAGCAGGCCTCAGGGGCCCTATGGCTACACCTTC. As protein: CASRPQGPYGYTF.

This sequence joins TRBV9 and TRBJ2-5, with D possibly matching TRBD1 (6 bases). The CDR3 is 15 residues long. V dropped 4 bases and J dropped 2 bases, with 15 bases sitting between them. Germline V gives CDR1 SGDLS, CDR2 YYNGEE. The CDR3, as DNA: TGTGCCAGCAGCCCAACAGGGAGTTCACAAGAGACCCAGTACTTC. Residues: CASSPTGSSQETQYF. Full variable domain (rest looked up from reference TRBV9 and TRBJ2-5): DSGVTQTPKHLITATGQRVTLRCSPRSGDLSVYWYQQSLDQGLQFLIQYYNGEERAKGNILERFSAQQFPDLHSELNLSSLELGDSALYFCASSPTGSSQETQYFGPGTRLLVL.

The rearrangement joins TRBV5-5 to TRBJ2-6, with 8 bases lining up with TRBD1. V shed 4 bases, J shed 0 bases, and the junction held 6 bases outside the gene matches. The CDR3 contains 17 residues. Germline assignment: CDR1 SGHKS and CDR2 YYEKEE (reference sequence). In nucleotides, the CDR3 is TGTGCCAGCAGCGAGACAGGGGACGCCTCTGGGGCCAACGTCCTGACTTTC. Its protein is CASSETGDASGANVLTF.

This chain links TRBV5-1 with TRBJ1-5; tentative D call: TRBD1 (5 bases). V was shortened by 4 bases and J by 1 base, with 12 bases between the two germline ends. This CDR3 spans 15 amino acids. Looked up from germline, CDR1 is SGHRS and CDR2 is YFSETQ. In nucleotides, the CDR3 is TGCGCCAGCAGCCCCCAGGGTATAAGCAATCAGCCCCAGCATTTT. Amino acid sequence: CASSPQGISNQPQHF.

The V gene is TRBV7-2, the J gene TRBJ1-1; D gene uncertain. V gave up 6 bases and J gave up 4 bases, with 12 bases separating them. CDR1 and CDR2 (germline): SGHTA, FQGNSA. This CDR3 contains 13 residues. This CDR3 reads CASRQGLVTEAFF. CDR3 bases: TGTGCCAGCAGGCAAGGGTTGGTCACTGAAGCTTTCTTT.

This chain connects TRBV10-3 to TRBJ2-1; 10 positions match TRBD1. Germline lookup yields CDR1 ENHRY and CDR2 SYGVKD. Trimming cost V 3 bases and J 3 bases; bases outside gene matches: 5. This CDR3 is built from 16 residues. CDR3 amino acids: CAISDPTGGVYNEQFF. DNA of the CDR3: TGTGCCATCAGTGACCCGACAGGGGGCGTCTACAATGAGCAGTTCTTC.

This clone has only one observation. The chain combines TRBV6-5 with TRBJ2-7; possibly TRBD1 or TRBD2 for D (5 bases each). Per germline, CDR1 MNHEY and CDR2 SVGAGI. CDR3 size: 14 residues. V shed 2 bases and J shed 7 bases, with 15 bases lying between them. The CDR3 sequence is CASSYGGESDEQYF. The CDR3 coding sequence is TGTGCCAGCAGTTACGGGGGAGAATCGGATGAGCAGTACTTC.

The rearrangement uses TRBV28 and TRBJ1-2, with a weak D call TRBD1 (5 bases). V dropped 1 base and J dropped 4 bases, with 13 bases sitting between them. Germline V gene data show CDR1 as MDHEN and CDR2 as SYDVKM. The CDR3 covers 15 residues. The CDR3 spells CASSLSPLGGYGYTF. CDR3 coding DNA: TGTGCCAGCAGTTTATCCCCTTTGGGGGGCTATGGCTACACCTTC.

CDR3 in amino acids: CASEQSHNYGYTF. CDR3 sequence (DNA): TGTGCCAGCGAGCAGTCGCATAACTATGGCTACACCTTC. J is TRBJ1-2 and V is TRBV6-1; D is ambiguous. The CDR3 length is 13 residues. Trimming removed 8 bases from V and 1 base from J, with 11 bases in between. CDR1 and CDR2 from the germline V gene are MNHNS and SASEGT.

V is TRBV10-3 and J is TRBJ2-2, with 16 positions matching TRBD2. This CDR3 region has 16 residues. V lost 10 bases and J lost 4; bases outside the gene matches: 6. Germline CDR1 is ENHRY and CDR2 is SYGVKD. As DNA, the CDR3 is TGTGCCACTTCCGGGACTAGCGGGAGGGGCACCGGGGAGCTGTTTTTT. This gives the protein CATSGTSGRGTGELFF.

The rearrangement joins TRBV19 to TRBJ2-1; D unresolved. Germline assignment: CDR1 LNHDA and CDR2 SQIVND (reference sequence). CDR3 length equals 14 residues. Trimming took 1 base from V and 9 from J, leaving 13 bases between them. The CDR3 sequence is CASSIGRDSGEQFF. CDR3 nucleotide sequence: TGTGCCAGTAGTATAGGACGTGACTCAGGTGAGCAGTTCTTC.

This clone has more than one count but fewer than ten. Other DNA sequences in the sample encode the same CDR3. The chain couples TRBV9 to TRBJ1-1; D is undetermined. The germline CDR1 and CDR2 sequences are SGDLS and YYNGEE. The CDR3 is 13 residues long. V was pared by 1 base and J by 0 bases, with 4 bases between. CDR3 protein: CASSVQMNTEAFF. DNA for the CDR3: TGTGCCAGCAGCGTACAGATGAACACTGAAGCTTTCTTT.

The chain joins TRBV4-3 to TRBJ2-2; D uncertain. Germline assignment: CDR1 LGHNA and CDR2 YSLEER. The V gene lost 0 bases and the J gene lost 1 base, with 12 bases spanning the gap. The CDR3 length is 17 residues. The CDR3 sequence: CASSQELRKGNTGELFF. CDR3 DNA sequence: TGCGCCAGCAGCCAAGAACTGAGGAAGGGGAACACCGGGGAGCTGTTTTTT.

The chain uses TRBV19 and TRBJ2-3, with unresolved D. Germline-derived CDR1 and CDR2 are LNHDA and SQIVND (reference sequence). The CDR3 length is 14 residues. V lost 7 bases and J 4 bases, leaving 15 bases between the germline ends. CDR3 sequence: CASTPRLVADTQYF. CDR3 nucleotide sequence: TGTGCCAGTACCCCTAGATTGGTGGCAGATACGCAGTATTTT.

As regards this clone: A junction end diverges from the germline sequence, so it may reflect a read error. This chain joins TRBV7-7 and TRBJ2-1; 7 bases match TRBD2. The CDR3 has 15 amino acids. Germline CDR1 reads SSHAT; CDR2 reads FNYEAQ (reference sequence). The CDR3: CASSPGASGFNEQFF. The CDR3, as DNA: TGTGCTAGCAGCCCCGGGGCTAGCGGTTTCAATGAGCAGTTCTTC.

This chain joins TRBV7-9 and TRBJ2-7; 7 bases agree with TRBD1. V was pared by 5 bases and J by 2 bases, with 15 bases of the junction left unmatched. The CDR3 has 17 residues. The germline V gene has CDR1 SEHNR and CDR2 FQNEAQ (reference sequence). CDR3 sequence reads: CASSLLPRDSKTYEQYF. DNA for the CDR3: TGTGCCAGCAGCCTATTACCCCGGGACAGCAAGACCTACGAGCAGTACTTC.

The genes are TRBV5-6 and TRBJ1-2, with unresolved D. The CDR3 totals 13 residues. V lost 3 bases and J lost 2, with 8 bases in between. Germline V gives CDR1 SGHDT, CDR2 YYEEEE. The CDR3 loop is CASSYGGNYGYTF. The CDR3 bases are TGTGCCAGCAGCTATGGAGGGAACTATGGCTACACCTTC.

The gene calls are TRBV5-1 and TRBJ1-1; 8 bases are shared with TRBD1. Trimming at V came to 0 bases and at J to 11 bases, leaving 12 bases not matched to a gene. The CDR3 has 15 residues. Germline assignment: CDR1 SGHRS and CDR2 YFSETQ. Written as DNA, the CDR3 is TGCGCCAGCAGCTTGGGACAGGACAGGGTATTACGGGCTTTCTTT. Translation gives CASSLGQDRVLRAFF.

The genes are TRBV30 and TRBJ1-3; a weak D match, TRBD1 (6 bases). V was shortened by 5 bases and J by 1 base, with 12 bases between the two germline ends. The CDR3 spans 14 residues. Looked up from germline, CDR1 is GTSNPN and CDR2 is SVGIG (reference sequence). CDR3: CAWALTGSGNTIYF. In nucleotides, the CDR3 is TGTGCCTGGGCCCTAACAGGGTCTGGAAACACCATATATTTT.

The chain couples TRBV28 to TRBJ1-2, with D possibly TRBD1 on 5 matching bases. This CDR3 has 15 amino acids. The germline CDR1 and CDR2 sequences are MDHEN and SYDVKM. With 10 bases removed from V and 0 bases from J, the gap between germline ends came to 18 bases. For the CDR3, the DNA is TGTGCCACTCTCGGGACTCGGCTGTCTAACTATGGCTACACCTTC. Its protein product is CATLGTRLSNYGYTF.